This T cell receptor beta chain was recorded in a study of response to subunit inactivated influenza vaccine. The study, taken as a whole, reports: The authors offered the suggestion that each seasonal influenza vaccination recruits few new T cells.

MiXCR was run by TCRdb on the RT-PCR reads, yielding one entry per CDR3 protein. The profile shows about 620,000 distinct CDR3 sequences, about 11% of them singletons. The CDR3 sequence is 13 residues long. Trimming took off 2 bases at V and 1 base at J, with 8 bases between the two ends. Germline V gives CDR1 SQVTM, CDR2 ANQGSEA. Comment on this clonotype: What it recognizes is unknown.

Sequencing was performed on PBMCs from blood, taken on the day of vaccination. The receptor was isolated from a man aged 45-65 years who received an inactivated influenza vaccine. The gene calls are TRBV29-1 and TRBJ1-1; D unclear. The CDR3 spells CSVEWQTNTEAFF. In DNA, the CDR3 is TGCAGCGTTGAATGGCAGACGAACACTGAAGCTTTCTTT.